This T cell receptor (beta chain) was sequenced during a study of CD8 T cells in Susac syndrome. An amount of RNA that ranged from roughly 0.45 to 1 ug was reverse transcribed with random hexamers. It was immunoSEQ multiplex PCR that amplified TCR beta CDR3 across 54 Vbeta and 13 Jbeta. Via MiXCR, TCRdb re-called the immunoSEQ multiplex PCR reads, giving one row per CDR3 protein. The repertoire holds 200,000 to 250,000 distinct CDR3 sequences, with 95% as singletons. There are 12 residues in the CDR3. The V end was cut by 6 bases, the J end by 4 bases, with 8 bases between. The germline gives CDR1 MNHEY, CDR2 SMNVEV (reference sequence). TCR beta from blood CD8+ and CD4+ T cells was sequenced. Relapsing-remitting disease, either stable or active, was present in the treatment-naive patients who were the multiple sclerosis controls. Negative isolation yielded the CD8+ and CD4+ T cells, while FACS enriched the TEMRA cells.

This sequence joins TRBV27 and TRBJ2-3; D gene uncertain. Material: CD4+ T cells from PBMCs. This TCR came from a human donor with multiple sclerosis. CDR3 DNA: TGTGCCAGCAGCTCACCCGCAGATACGCAGTATTTT. This sequence encodes CASSSPADTQYF.